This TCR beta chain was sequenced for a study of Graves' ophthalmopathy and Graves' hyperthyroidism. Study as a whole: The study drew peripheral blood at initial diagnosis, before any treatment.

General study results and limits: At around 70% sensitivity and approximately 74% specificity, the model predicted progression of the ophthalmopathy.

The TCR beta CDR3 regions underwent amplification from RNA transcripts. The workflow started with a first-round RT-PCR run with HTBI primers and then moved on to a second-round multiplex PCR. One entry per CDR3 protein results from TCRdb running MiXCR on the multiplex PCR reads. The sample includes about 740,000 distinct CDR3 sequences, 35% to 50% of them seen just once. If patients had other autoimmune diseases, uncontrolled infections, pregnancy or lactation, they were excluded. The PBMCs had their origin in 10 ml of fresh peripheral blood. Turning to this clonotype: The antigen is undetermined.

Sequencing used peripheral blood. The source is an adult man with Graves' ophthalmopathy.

Written as DNA, the CDR3 is TGTGCCAGCAGTGCTAGGAAGGGAGCGGGAGGGCGCACCGGGGAGCTGTTTTTT. Protein product: CASSARKGAGGRTGELFF. This chain uses TRBV25-1 with TRBJ2-2, with TRBD2 identical over 10 bases. Germline V gene data show CDR1 as MGHDK and CDR2 as SYGVNS. The CDR3 has 18 amino acids. The V segment lost 4 bases and the J segment 4 bases; nucleotides outside the gene matches: 12.